This T cell receptor beta chain is drawn from a study of T cell changes during pregnancy in multiple sclerosis. Clones were sequenced by immunoSEQ multiplex PCR, and TCRdb holds only the in-frame ones, with some missing. The sample yields about 86,000 clones, more than 85% seen once. V dropped 8 bases and J dropped 1 base, with 12 bases sitting between them. The CDR3 loop spans 14 amino acids. Germline CDR1 and CDR2: MNHNY and SVGAGI (reference sequence). The rearrangement links TRBV6-6 to TRBJ2-1; a weak D match, TRBD1 (5 bases). The sequences come from peripheral blood, collected in the first trimester of pregnancy. This sequence was found in a female donor in good health, enrolled as a control in a pregnancy study. Here the CDR3 DNA reads TGTGCCAGCTTCGAGCGACAGTCCTACAATGAGCAGTTCTTC. It is translated as CASFERQSYNEQFF.